This T cell receptor (beta chain) was retrieved from a study of human T cells and chemical hapten exposure. Study summary: Sensitization applied 2% DPC to approximately 2 cm by approximately 2 cm of upper inner arm skin.

The length of the CDR3 is 11 residues. Per the germline V gene, CDR1 is LNHDA and CDR2 is SQIVND (reference sequence). With 8 bases clipped from V and 7 bases from J, the junction kept 4 bases outside the gene matches. This sample's time point: pre-sensitization, week 0. Treatment meaning: therapeutic diphenylcyclopropenone sensitization with weekly scalp DPC. Participating donors were patients with alopecia, aged 18 to 70 years, considered appropriate candidates for DPC. As processed by the authors: Sampled TCR counts reached a median of about 90,000 per sample, with values ranging from roughly 20,000 to 700,000. One entry per CDR3 protein, called by TCRdb with MiXCR from the RACE reads. The V and J calls reflect TCRdb's pipeline rather than the authors' work. The data contain about 120,000 distinct CDR3 sequences, about 13% of them seen just once; the ten biggest clones take up 2.8%. This clonotype was found many times.

This chain joins TRBV19 and TRBJ1-2, with 7 bases lining up with TRBD1. This clonotype originated in a woman in her late teens or twenties with alopecia areata. Some clones in this sample may be carry-over from other donors' samples. Source: whole blood, taken in connection with sensitization to the hapten diphenylcyclopropenone (DPC). The CDR3 protein is CASSYRGGYTF. The CDR3 DNA reads TGTGCCAGTTCCTACAGGGGTGGCTACACCTTC.